Shown below are 31 T cell receptor beta chains from a single sample sequenced in a study of cytotoxic CD8 clonotypes in ibrutinib-treated CLL. TCRdb's table, derived via immunoSEQ multiplex PCR, lists solely in-frame clones and lacks some. This repertoire shows 250,000 or so clones, roughly 74% found once; its top ten account for roughly 15%. The specimen comprised PBMCs, sampled after 24 months of ibrutinib treatment. The source is a human donor with chronic lymphocytic leukemia.

The gene calls are TRBV9 and TRBJ2-7; D may be TRBD1 or TRBD2 (8 bases each). The CDR3 has 15 residues. Germline CDR1 reads SGDLS; CDR2 reads YYNGEE. V was cut by 3 bases and J by 2 bases, with 15 bases left in between. The CDR3 sequence: CASSAGGTGTYEQYF. Written as DNA, the CDR3 is TGTGCCAGCAGCGCGGGAGGGACAGGTACCTACGAGCAGTACTTC.

The chain is built from TRBV27 and TRBJ2-7; 11 nucleotides match TRBD2. The germline gives CDR1 MNHEY, CDR2 SMNVEV (reference sequence). The trim removed 6 bases at V and 7 bases at J, leaving 8 bases unmatched. The CDR3 runs to 14 residues. CDR3 in DNA: TGTGCCAGCAGAACTCTAGCGGGAGGATGGGAGCAGTACTTC. This encodes CASRTLAGGWEQYF.

The chain combines TRBV19 with TRBJ1-1; no reliable D call. V lost 3 bases and J lost 1, with 9 bases in between. CDR3 length equals 14 residues. Germline V lookup: CDR1 LNHDA, CDR2 SQIVND (reference sequence). The CDR3 reads CASSMGSKNTEAFF. CDR3 in DNA: TGTGCCAGTAGTATGGGCAGTAAGAACACTGAAGCTTTCTTT.

This chain joins TRBV19 and TRBJ2-1; a weak D match, TRBD1 (5 bases). This CDR3 is built from 13 residues. Germline CDR1 reads LNHDA; CDR2 reads SQIVND (reference sequence). Trimming removed 7 bases from V and 4 bases from J, with 11 bases in between. The DNA of the CDR3 is TGTGCCAGTACAGGGCAGTCGTACAATGAGCAGTTCTTC. Protein: CASTGQSYNEQFF.

This clone was found a few times. The chain couples TRBV14 to TRBJ2-5; D may be TRBD1 (5 bases). V gave up 4 bases and J gave up 5 bases, with 17 bases separating them. The CDR3 is 15 residues long. Germline V gene sequence: CDR1 SGHDN, CDR2 FVKESK. The CDR3 loop is CASSPRSGRAETQYF. CDR3 coding DNA: TGTGCCAGCAGCCCCCGGAGTGGCAGGGCGGAGACCCAGTACTTC.

The chain joins TRBV18 to TRBJ2-5, with D possibly called TRBD1 or TRBD2 (5 bases each). The CDR3 has 12 residues. The germline V gene encodes CDR1 KGHSH and CDR2 LQKENI. V lost 5 bases to trimming and J lost 2 bases, with 6 bases between them. DNA for the CDR3: TGTGCCAGCTCAGAGGGGCAAGAGACCCAGTACTTC. Residues: CASSEGQETQYF.

This chain uses TRBV18 with TRBJ2-7, with a tentative D call TRBD2 (6 bases). V lost 1 base to trimming and J lost 6 bases, with 19 bases between them. Germline CDR1 reads KGHSH; CDR2 reads LQKENI. This CDR3 comprises 16 residues. The CDR3: CASSPRTLEGWVEQYF. The CDR3 DNA follows: TGTGCCAGCTCACCACGTACTTTGGAGGGTTGGGTCGAGCAGTACTTC.

This chain connects TRBV10-3 to TRBJ2-7; 7 positions agree with TRBD2. The CDR3 sequence is 11 residues long. In germline, CDR1 is ENHRY, CDR2 SYGVKD. After removal of 10 bases from V and 4 bases from J, the junction contained 4 bases not matched to a gene. CDR3 DNA: TGTGCCACCAGCGGGGTTTACGAGCAGTACTTC. Translated: CATSGVYEQYF.

The V call is TRBV5-6, the J call TRBJ1-1; the match to TRBD1 covers 8 bases. The V gene end was trimmed by 2 bases and the J gene end by 0 bases; junction bases not matched to a gene: 6. The length of the CDR3 is 16 residues. Germline CDR1 SGHDT, CDR2 YYEEEE. DNA of the CDR3: TGTGCCAGCAGCTTTGACAGGGGCAACATGAACACTGAAGCTTTCTTT. Protein product: CASSFDRGNMNTEAFF.

The chain combines TRBV2 with TRBJ2-7; 9 positions match TRBD2. The CDR3 length is 15 residues. The germline CDR1 and CDR2 sequences are SNHLY and FYNNEI. V was pared by 7 bases and J by 6 bases, with 13 bases of the junction left unmatched. Here the CDR3 reads CASKESSGEIGEQYF. The CDR3 coding sequence is TGTGCCAGCAAGGAATCTAGCGGGGAAATTGGCGAGCAGTACTTC.

The rearrangement links TRBV29-1 to TRBJ1-2; possible D gene TRBD1, 5 bases. There are 12 residues in the CDR3. Trimming took off 4 bases at V and 3 bases at J, with 9 bases between the two ends. Germline loops: CDR1 SQVTM, CDR2 ANQGSEA. CDR3 amino acids: CSVAGRDYGYTF. The CDR3 DNA reads as TGCAGCGTTGCAGGGAGGGACTATGGCTACACCTTC.

The chain carries TRBV6-5 and TRBJ1-2; D call uncertain. The ends were cut back, 0 bases at V and 6 bases at J, with 17 bases in the middle. Per the germline V gene, CDR1 is MNHEY and CDR2 is SVGAGI. This CDR3 is 16 amino acids long. The CDR3 loop is CASSYSIWRGTDGYTF. The CDR3, as DNA: TGTGCCAGCAGTTACTCGATCTGGCGCGGAACAGATGGCTACACCTTC.

This clone was found a few times. The chain links TRBV7-3 to TRBJ1-2; D uncertain. Germline V lookup: CDR1 SGHTA, CDR2 FQGTGA. The V end lost 6 bases, the J end lost 8 bases, and 16 bases lay between the germline ends. The CDR3 spans 13 residues. CDR3 bases: TGTGCCAGCAGTTATTCCTCTAAAACCGGCTACACCTTC. This gives the protein CASSYSSKTGYTF.

This clone was recorded a few times. V usage is TRBV6-5 and J usage is TRBJ2-2; tentatively, D is TRBD1 or TRBD2 (5 bases each). V was shortened by 8 bases and J by 1 base, with 8 bases between the two germline ends. The CDR3 length is 13 residues. CDR1 is MNHEY and CDR2 is SVGAGI in the germline V gene. The CDR3 nucleotides are TGTGCCAGCTGGGGGATGAACACCGGGGAGCTGTTTTTT. Protein sequence: CASWGMNTGELFF.

The chain carries TRBV4-1 and TRBJ2-5, with D maybe TRBD1 (6 bases). Trimming removed 4 bases at V and 10 bases at J, with 31 bases between. The germline gives CDR1 MGHRA, CDR2 YSYEKL. The CDR3 consists of 18 residues. The CDR3 DNA follows: TGCGCCAGCAGCCCTATCGAGCAAGGGGGTACTACAAGAGAAGTCCAGTACTTC. This encodes CASSPIEQGGTTREVQYF.

The chain recombines TRBV18 with TRBJ2-7; 11 nucleotides agree with TRBD1. This CDR3 comprises 15 residues. The V segment lost 2 bases and the J segment 4 bases; nucleotides outside the gene matches: 4. Germline assignment: CDR1 KGHSH and CDR2 LQKENI. DNA of the CDR3: TGTGCCAGCTCACCATACGGACAGGGGGCTTACGAGCAGTACTTC. It is translated as CASSPYGQGAYEQYF.

Here the CDR3 reads CASSLAVGDVYEQYF. CDR3 DNA sequence: TGCGCCAGCAGCTTGGCCGTAGGGGATGTCTACGAGCAGTACTTC. The chain has TRBV5-1 and TRBJ2-5; D possibly corresponds to TRBD1 (5 bases). The end of the DNA aligns better with TRBJ2-7, so the J call may be wrong. The CDR3 sequence is 15 residues long. From germline, CDR1 is SGHRS and CDR2 YFSETQ.

This chain links TRBV19 with TRBJ2-1; 11 bases agree with TRBD2. From germline, CDR1 is LNHDA and CDR2 SQIVND (reference sequence). Trimming removed 4 bases from V and 8 bases from J; junction bases left unmatched: 7. This CDR3 has 15 residues. The chain's CDR3 is CASSSSGRAWDEQFF. The DNA for the CDR3 is TGTGCCAGTAGTAGTAGCGGGAGGGCCTGGGATGAGCAGTTCTTC. The variable domain in full, completed from reference TRBV19 and TRBJ2-1, reads DGGITQSPKYLFRKEGQNVTLSCEQNLNHDAMYWYRQDPGQGLRLIYYSQIVNDFQKGDIAEGYSVSREKKESFPLTVTSAQKNPTAFYLCASSSSGRAWDEQFFGPGTRLTVL.

This chain joins TRBV6-1 and TRBJ2-3, with D uncertain. The CDR3 is 11 amino acids. V lost 8 bases to trimming and J lost 9 bases, with 12 bases between them. From germline, CDR1 is MNHNS and CDR2 SASEGT. Written as DNA, the CDR3 is TGTGCCAGCTCAAGAGATCCCACGCAGTATTTT. Encoded protein: CASSRDPTQYF.

This clone was observed once. The genes are TRBV5-4 and TRBJ1-1; 8 bases are shared with TRBD1. V lost 4 bases to trimming and J lost 3 bases; unmatched junction nucleotides: 8. CDR3 size: 15 residues. CDR1 and CDR2 from the germline V gene are SGHNT and YYREEE (reference sequence). The CDR3 region has the DNA TGTGCCAGCAGCCGGCAGACAGGGGCGGACACTGAAGCTTTCTTT. It translates to CASSRQTGADTEAFF.

The CDR3 spells CASKPEPSTDTQYF. DNA for the CDR3: TGCGCCAGCAAGCCCGAACCTAGCACAGATACGCAGTATTTT. The gene calls are TRBV5-1 and TRBJ2-3; D unresolved. Trimming removed 6 bases at V and 0 bases at J, with 11 bases between. CDR3 length: 14 amino acids. The germline V gene encodes CDR1 SGHRS and CDR2 YFSETQ.

This clone was seen more than once but under ten times. The rearrangement joins TRBV5-8 to TRBJ1-5; D not certain. The CDR3 covers 15 residues. In germline, CDR1 is SGHTS, CDR2 YDEGEE. With 4 bases removed from V and 0 bases from J, the gap between germline ends came to 11 bases. The CDR3 spells CASSVQWDSNQPQHF. The CDR3, as DNA: TGTGCCAGCAGCGTACAGTGGGATAGCAATCAGCCCCAGCATTTT.

The rearrangement links TRBV13 to TRBJ2-1; the match to TRBD2 covers 12 bases. Germline-derived CDR1 and CDR2 are PRHDT and FYEKMQ (reference sequence). The CDR3 totals 18 residues. Unmatched junction bases numbered 17, after V lost 6 bases and J lost 8 bases. CDR3 amino acids: CASSLKSTSGSGSDEQFF. As DNA, the CDR3 is TGTGCCAGCAGTCTAAAGTCGACTAGCGGGAGTGGTTCCGATGAGCAGTTCTTC.

The CDR3: CSARQNEKLFF. CDR3 bases: TGCAGTGCTAGACAAAATGAAAAACTGTTTTTT. V is TRBV20-1 and J is TRBJ1-4; the D is unclear. CDR1 is DFQATT and CDR2 is SNEGSKA in the germline V gene (reference sequence). CDR3 length equals 11 residues. V lost 2 bases and J lost 5, with 3 bases in between.

The chain has TRBV9 and TRBJ2-1; 9 bases fit TRBD1. The length of the CDR3 is 13 residues. Germline V gene data show CDR1 as SGDLS and CDR2 as YYNGEE. V trimming: 4 bases; J trimming: 9 bases; junction bases outside the gene matches: 5. The CDR3 coding sequence is TGTGCCAGCAGCCCCCGGGACAGGGTTGAGCAGTTCTTC. This gives the protein CASSPRDRVEQFF.

The chain joins TRBV6-6 to TRBJ2-7; D unclear. CDR1 and CDR2 (germline): MNHNY, SVGAGI (reference sequence). V was cut by 4 bases and J by 4 bases, with 11 bases left in between. The CDR3 is 13 residues long. CDR3 protein: CASSSPVSYEQYF. The CDR3 DNA reads as TGTGCCAGCAGTTCCCCGGTGAGTTACGAGCAGTACTTC.

Only a few counts were recorded for this clone. This chain connects TRBV4-2 to TRBJ1-4; D call uncertain. Germline CDR1 is LGHNA and CDR2 is YNFKEQ. Between the trimmed V and J ends, which lost 1 base and 5 bases, there was a span of 8 bases. The CDR3 contains 14 residues. The CDR3 loop reads CASSQVQTNEKLFF. Here the CDR3 DNA reads TGTGCCAGCAGCCAAGTACAGACCAATGAAAAACTGTTTTTT.

V usage is TRBV6-5 and J usage is TRBJ2-7; 15 positions match TRBD2. Trimming at V came to 8 bases and at J to 9 bases, leaving 11 bases not matched to a gene. CDR3 length equals 15 residues. Looked up from germline, CDR1 is MNHEY and CDR2 is SVGAGI. For the CDR3, the DNA is TGTGCCAGCGGGACTAGCGGGAGGAGCCCTACGAGGCAGTACTTC. This sequence encodes CASGTSGRSPTRQYF.

This clone occurred once. The J gene is TRBJ2-7, the V gene TRBV15; 12 nucleotides align to TRBD2. Trimming at V came to 5 bases and at J to 3 bases, leaving 5 bases not matched to a gene. Germline CDR1 and CDR2: LNHNV and YYDKDF (reference sequence). The CDR3 spans 15 residues. The CDR3 sequence is CATSARLAGDYEQYF. CDR3 DNA sequence: TGTGCCACCAGCGCCCGACTAGCGGGAGACTACGAGCAGTACTTC.

The chain links TRBV6-1 to TRBJ1-2, with a tentative D call TRBD1 (5 bases). The germline V and J ends were trimmed by 3 bases and 2 bases, with 10 bases remaining between them. The CDR3 contains 14 residues. From germline, CDR1 is MNHNS and CDR2 SASEGT. CDR3 bases: TGTGCCAGCAGTGAGCGGGGCCGGAACTATGGCTACACCTTC. It is translated as CASSERGRNYGYTF.

The V and J genes are TRBV7-3 and TRBJ2-5; TRBD1 aligns across 8 bases. This CDR3 region has 16 residues. V trimming: 1 base; J trimming: 5 bases; junction bases outside the gene matches: 9. The germline V gene has CDR1 SGHTA and CDR2 FQGTGA. CDR3 nucleotides: TGTGCCAGCAGCTTAATGGGTCAGGGGGCAGGTGAGACCCAGTACTTC. It is translated as CASSLMGQGAGETQYF. The complete variable domain, with remaining parts taken from reference TRBV7-3 and TRBJ2-5, reads GAGVSQTPSNKVTEKGKYVELRCDPISGHTALYWYRQSLGQGPEFLIYFQGTGAADDSGLPNDRFFAVRPEGSVSTLKIQRTERGDSAVYLCASSLMGQGAGETQYFGPGTRLLVL.